The clone carrying this TCR beta chain was counted a single time. The assay was immunoSEQ multiplex PCR, and TCRdb's table has in-frame clones only and misses some. Of 500,000 to 650,000 clones detected, roughly 79% appear once; the ten largest clones hold 12%. This sample stems from a study of shared clonotypes between healthy human individuals. Every contributor of samples was a Caucasian grown-up residing in Nashville, Tennessee. V lost 0 bases to trimming and J lost 3 bases; unmatched junction nucleotides: 6. The germline gives CDR1 LGHNA, CDR2 YSLEER. This CDR3 is 17 amino acids long. The V call is TRBV4-3, the J call TRBJ2-2, with 8 bases lining up with TRBD1. The sequence was collected from a middle-aged woman in good health. Some clones in this sample may be carry-over from other donors' samples. Sequencing input: PBMCs. CDR3 coding DNA: TGCGCCAGCAGCCAAGATGTGGCAGGGGGCTACACCGGGGAGCTGTTTTTT. Translation gives CASSQDVAGGYTGELFF.